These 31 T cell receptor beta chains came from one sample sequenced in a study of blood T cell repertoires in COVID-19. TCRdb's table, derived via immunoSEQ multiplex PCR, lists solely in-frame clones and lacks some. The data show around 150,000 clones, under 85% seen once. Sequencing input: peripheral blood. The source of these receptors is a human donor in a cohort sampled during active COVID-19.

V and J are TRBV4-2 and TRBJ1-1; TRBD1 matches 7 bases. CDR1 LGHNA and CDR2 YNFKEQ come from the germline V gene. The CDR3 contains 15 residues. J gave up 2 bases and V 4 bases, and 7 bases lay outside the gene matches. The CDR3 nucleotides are TGTGCCAGCAGCCTCCCGGGACAGATTAACACTGAAGCTTTCTTT. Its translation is CASSLPGQINTEAFF.

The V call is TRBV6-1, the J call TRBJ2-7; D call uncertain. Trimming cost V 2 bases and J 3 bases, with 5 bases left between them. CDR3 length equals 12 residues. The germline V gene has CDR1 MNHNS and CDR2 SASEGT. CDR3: CASSEIGYEQYF. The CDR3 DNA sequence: TGTGCCAGCAGTGAAATCGGCTACGAGCAGTACTTC.

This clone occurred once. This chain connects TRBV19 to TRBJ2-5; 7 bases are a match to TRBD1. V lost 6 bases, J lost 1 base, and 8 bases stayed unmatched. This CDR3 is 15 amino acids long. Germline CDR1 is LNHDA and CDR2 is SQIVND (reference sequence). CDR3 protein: CASSRQGFGQETQYF. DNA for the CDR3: TGTGCCAGTAGCAGACAGGGATTTGGCCAAGAGACCCAGTACTTC.

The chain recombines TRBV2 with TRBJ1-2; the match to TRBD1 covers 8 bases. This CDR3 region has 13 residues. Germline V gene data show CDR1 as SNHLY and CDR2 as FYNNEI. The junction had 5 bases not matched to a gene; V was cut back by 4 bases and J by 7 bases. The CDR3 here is CASSGVGQAGYTF. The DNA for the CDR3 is TGTGCCAGCAGTGGGGTGGGACAGGCTGGCTACACCTTC.

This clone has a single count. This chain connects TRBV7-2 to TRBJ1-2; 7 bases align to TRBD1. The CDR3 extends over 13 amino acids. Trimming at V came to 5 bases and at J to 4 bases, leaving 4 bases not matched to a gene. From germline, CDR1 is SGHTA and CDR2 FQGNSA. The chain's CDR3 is CASSPGTAYGYTF. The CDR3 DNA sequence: TGTGCCAGCAGCCCGGGGACAGCCTATGGCTACACCTTC.

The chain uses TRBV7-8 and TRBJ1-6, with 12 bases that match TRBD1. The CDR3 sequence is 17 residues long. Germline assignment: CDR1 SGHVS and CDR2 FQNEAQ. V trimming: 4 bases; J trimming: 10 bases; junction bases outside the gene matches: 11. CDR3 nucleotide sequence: TGTGCCAGCAGCTCTCAGGCCGGGGGACAGGGGGCATCACCCCTCCACTTT. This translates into CASSSQAGGQGASPLHF. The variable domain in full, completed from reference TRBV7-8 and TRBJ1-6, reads GAGVSQSPRYKVAKRGQDVALRCDPISGHVSLFWYQQALGQGPEFLTYFQNEAQLDKSGLPSDRFFAERPEGSVSTLKIQRTQQEDSAVYLCASSSQAGGQGASPLHFGNGTRLTVT.

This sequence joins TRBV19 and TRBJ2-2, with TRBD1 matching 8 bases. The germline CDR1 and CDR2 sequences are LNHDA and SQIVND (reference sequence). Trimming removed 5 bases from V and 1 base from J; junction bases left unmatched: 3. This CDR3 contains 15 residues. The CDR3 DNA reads TGTGCCAGTAGTCGACAGGGGCTGAACACCGGGGAGCTGTTTTTT. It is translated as CASSRQGLNTGELFF.

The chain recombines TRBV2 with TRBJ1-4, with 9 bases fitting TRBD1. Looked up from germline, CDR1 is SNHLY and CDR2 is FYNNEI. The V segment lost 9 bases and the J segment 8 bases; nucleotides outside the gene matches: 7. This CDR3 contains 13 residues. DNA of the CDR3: TGTGCCAGTAAGGACAGGGGTCAGGAAAAACTGTTTTTT. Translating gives CASKDRGQEKLFF.

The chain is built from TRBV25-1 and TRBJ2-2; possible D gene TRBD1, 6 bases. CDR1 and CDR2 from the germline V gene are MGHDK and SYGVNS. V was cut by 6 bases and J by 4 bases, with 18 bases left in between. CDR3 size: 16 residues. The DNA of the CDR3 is TGTGCCAGCAGGGCCCGAGGCGGACAGTTCACCGGGGAGCTGTTTTTT. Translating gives CASRARGGQFTGELFF.

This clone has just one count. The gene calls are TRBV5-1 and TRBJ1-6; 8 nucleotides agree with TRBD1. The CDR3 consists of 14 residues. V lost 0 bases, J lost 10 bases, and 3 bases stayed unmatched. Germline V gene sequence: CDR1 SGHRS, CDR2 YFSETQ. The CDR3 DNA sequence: TGCGCCAGCAGCTTGGGACAGGGGTCGTCACCCCTCCACTTT. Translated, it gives CASSLGQGSSPLHF.

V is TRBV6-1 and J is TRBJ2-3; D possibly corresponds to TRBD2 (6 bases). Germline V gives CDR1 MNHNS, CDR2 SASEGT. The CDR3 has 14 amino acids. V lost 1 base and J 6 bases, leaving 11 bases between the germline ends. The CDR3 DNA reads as TGTGCCAGCAGTGAAGGAGGAGGGCCCGATACGCAGTATTTT. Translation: CASSEGGGPDTQYF.

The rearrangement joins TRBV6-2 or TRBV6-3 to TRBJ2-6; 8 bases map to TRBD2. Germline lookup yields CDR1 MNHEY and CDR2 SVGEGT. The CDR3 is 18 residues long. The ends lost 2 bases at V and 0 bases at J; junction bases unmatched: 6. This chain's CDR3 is CASSYDGGGPSGANVLTF. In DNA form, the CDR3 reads TGTGCCAGCAGTTACGACGGGGGGGGACCCTCTGGGGCCAACGTCCTGACTTTC.

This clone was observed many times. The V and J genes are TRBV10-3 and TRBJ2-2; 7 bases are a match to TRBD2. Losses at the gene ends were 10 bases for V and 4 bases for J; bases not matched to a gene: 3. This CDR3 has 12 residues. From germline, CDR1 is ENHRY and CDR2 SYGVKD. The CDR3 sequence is CATGGPTGELFF. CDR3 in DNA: TGTGCCACGGGGGGACCCACCGGGGAGCTGTTTTTT.

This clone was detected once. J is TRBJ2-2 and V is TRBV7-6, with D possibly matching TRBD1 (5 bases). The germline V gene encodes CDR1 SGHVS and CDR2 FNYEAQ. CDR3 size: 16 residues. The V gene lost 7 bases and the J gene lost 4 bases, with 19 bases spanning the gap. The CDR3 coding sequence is TGTGCCAGCACCCAGGTTAGGGGCACATTCACCGGGGAGCTGTTTTTT. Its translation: CASTQVRGTFTGELFF. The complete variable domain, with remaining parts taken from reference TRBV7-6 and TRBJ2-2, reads GAGVSQSPRYKVTKRGQDVALRCDPISGHVSLYWYRQALGQGPEFLTYFNYEAQQDKSGLPNDRFSAERPEGSISTLTIQRTEQRDSAMYRCASTQVRGTFTGELFFGEGSRLTVL.

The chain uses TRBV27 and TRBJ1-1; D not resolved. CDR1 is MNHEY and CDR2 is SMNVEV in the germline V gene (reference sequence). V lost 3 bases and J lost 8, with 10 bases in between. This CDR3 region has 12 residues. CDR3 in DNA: TGTGCCAGCAGTTTGAGGGCGGGGGAAGCTTTCTTT. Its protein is CASSLRAGEAFF.

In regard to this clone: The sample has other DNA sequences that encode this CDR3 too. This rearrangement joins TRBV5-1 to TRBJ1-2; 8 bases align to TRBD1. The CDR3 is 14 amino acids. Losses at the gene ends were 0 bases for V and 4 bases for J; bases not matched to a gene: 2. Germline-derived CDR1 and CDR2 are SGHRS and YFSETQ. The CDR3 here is CASSLGQGSYGYTF. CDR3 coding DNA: TGCGCCAGCAGCTTGGGACAGGGGTCCTATGGCTACACCTTC.

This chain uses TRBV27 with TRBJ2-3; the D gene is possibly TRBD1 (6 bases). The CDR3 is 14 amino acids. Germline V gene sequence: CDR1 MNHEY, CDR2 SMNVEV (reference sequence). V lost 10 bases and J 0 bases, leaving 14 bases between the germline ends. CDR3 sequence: CATSRTASTDTQYF. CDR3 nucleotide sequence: TGTGCCACTTCCCGGACAGCTAGCACAGATACGCAGTATTTT.

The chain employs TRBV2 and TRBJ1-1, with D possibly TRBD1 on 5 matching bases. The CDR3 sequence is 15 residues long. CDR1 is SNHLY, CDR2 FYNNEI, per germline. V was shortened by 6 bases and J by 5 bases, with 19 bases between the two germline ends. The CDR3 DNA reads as TGTGCCAGCAGGGGGCCTAGGGGCGCTAGGACTGAAGCTTTCTTT. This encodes CASRGPRGARTEAFF. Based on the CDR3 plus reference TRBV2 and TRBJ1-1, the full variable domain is EPEVTQTPSHQVTQMGQEVILRCVPISNHLYFYWYRQILGQKVEFLVSFYNNEISEKSEIFDDQFSVERPDGSNFTLKIRSTKLEDSAMYFCASRGPRGARTEAFFGQGTRLTVV.

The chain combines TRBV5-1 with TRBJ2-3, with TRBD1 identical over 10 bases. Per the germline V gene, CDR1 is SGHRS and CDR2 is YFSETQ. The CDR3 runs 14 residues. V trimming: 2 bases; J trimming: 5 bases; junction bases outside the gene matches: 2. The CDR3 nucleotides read TGCGCCAGCAGCTTCGGACAGGGGGGAGATACGCAGTATTTT. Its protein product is CASSFGQGGDTQYF.

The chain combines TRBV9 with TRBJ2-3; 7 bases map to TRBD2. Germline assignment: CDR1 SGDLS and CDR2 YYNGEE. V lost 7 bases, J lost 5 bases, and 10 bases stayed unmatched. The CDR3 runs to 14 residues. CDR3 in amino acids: CASGSRAGLDTQYF. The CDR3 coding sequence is TGTGCCAGCGGCTCAAGAGCGGGGTTAGATACGCAGTATTTT. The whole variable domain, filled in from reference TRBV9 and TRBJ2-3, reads DSGVTQTPKHLITATGQRVTLRCSPRSGDLSVYWYQQSLDQGLQFLIQYYNGEERAKGNILERFSAQQFPDLHSELNLSSLELGDSALYFCASGSRAGLDTQYFGPGTRLTVL.

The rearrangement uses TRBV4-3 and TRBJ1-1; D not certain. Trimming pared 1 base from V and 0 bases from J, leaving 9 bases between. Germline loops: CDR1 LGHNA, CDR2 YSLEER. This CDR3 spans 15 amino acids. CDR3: CASSQVHGVNTEAFF. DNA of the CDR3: TGCGCCAGCAGCCAAGTTCACGGGGTGAACACTGAAGCTTTCTTT.

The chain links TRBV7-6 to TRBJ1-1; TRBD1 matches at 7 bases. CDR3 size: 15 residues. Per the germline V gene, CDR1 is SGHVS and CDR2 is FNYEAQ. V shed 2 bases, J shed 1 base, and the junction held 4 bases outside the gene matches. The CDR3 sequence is CASSLKRGQNTEAFF. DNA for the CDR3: TGTGCCAGCAGCTTAAAGAGGGGGCAGAACACTGAAGCTTTCTTT.

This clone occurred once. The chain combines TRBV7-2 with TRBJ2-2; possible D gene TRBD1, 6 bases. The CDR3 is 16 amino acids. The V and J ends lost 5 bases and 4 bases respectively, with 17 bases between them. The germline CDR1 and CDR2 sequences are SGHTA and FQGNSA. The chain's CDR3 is CASSPTGWGSTGELFF. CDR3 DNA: TGTGCCAGCAGCCCCACAGGGTGGGGGAGCACCGGGGAGCTGTTTTTT.

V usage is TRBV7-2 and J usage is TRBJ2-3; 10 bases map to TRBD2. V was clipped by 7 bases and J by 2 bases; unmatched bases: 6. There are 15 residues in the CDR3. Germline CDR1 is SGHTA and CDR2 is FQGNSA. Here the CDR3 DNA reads TGTGCCAGCACCCTTAGCGGGGGGTCCACAGATACGCAGTATTTT. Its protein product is CASTLSGGSTDTQYF.

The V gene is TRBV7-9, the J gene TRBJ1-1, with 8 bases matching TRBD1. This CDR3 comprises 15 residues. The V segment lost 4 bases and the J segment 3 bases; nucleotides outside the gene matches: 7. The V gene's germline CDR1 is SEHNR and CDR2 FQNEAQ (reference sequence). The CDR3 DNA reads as TGTGCCAGCAGCTCACTGACAGGGGTTTACACTGAAGCTTTCTTT. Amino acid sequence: CASSSLTGVYTEAFF.

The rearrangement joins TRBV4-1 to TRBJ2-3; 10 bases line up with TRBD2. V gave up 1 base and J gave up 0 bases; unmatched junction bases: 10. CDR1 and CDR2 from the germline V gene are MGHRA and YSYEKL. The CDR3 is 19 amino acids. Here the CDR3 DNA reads TGCGCCAGCAGCCAAGCAATCTCTAGCGGGGGATCTAGCACAGATACGCAGTATTTT. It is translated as CASSQAISSGGSSTDTQYF.

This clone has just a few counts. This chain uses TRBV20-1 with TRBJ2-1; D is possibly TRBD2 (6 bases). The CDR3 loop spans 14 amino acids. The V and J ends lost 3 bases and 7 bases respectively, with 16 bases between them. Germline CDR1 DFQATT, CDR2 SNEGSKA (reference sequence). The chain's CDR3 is CSASGAGPPNEQFF. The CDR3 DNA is TGCAGTGCTAGTGGTGCGGGGCCTCCGAATGAGCAGTTCTTC.

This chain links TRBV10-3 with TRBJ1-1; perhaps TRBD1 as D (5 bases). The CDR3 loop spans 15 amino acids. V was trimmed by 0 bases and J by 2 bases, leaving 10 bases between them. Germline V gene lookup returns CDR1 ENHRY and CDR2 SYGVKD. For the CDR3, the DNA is TGTGCCATCAGTGAGTCGGGGGGGACTAACACTGAAGCTTTCTTT. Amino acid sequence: CAISESGGTNTEAFF.

The CDR3 DNA sequence: TGCGCCAGCAGTCACGACAGGGGGCGGACCGGGGAGCTGTTTTTT. It is translated as CASSHDRGRTGELFF. V is TRBV23-1 and J is TRBJ2-2, with 10 nucleotides matching TRBD1. TRBV23-1 is recorded as an ORF, its role being uncertain. The CDR3 length is 15 residues. V shed 3 bases, J shed 5 bases, and the junction held 3 bases outside the gene matches.

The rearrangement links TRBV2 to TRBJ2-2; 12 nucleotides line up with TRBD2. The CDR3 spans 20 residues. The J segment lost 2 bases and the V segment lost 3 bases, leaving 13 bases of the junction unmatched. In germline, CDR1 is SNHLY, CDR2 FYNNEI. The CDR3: CASSEPNGLAGGANTGELFF. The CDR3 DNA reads TGTGCCAGCAGTGAGCCTAATGGGCTAGCGGGGGGGGCCAACACCGGGGAGCTGTTTTTT. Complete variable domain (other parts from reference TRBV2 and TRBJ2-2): EPEVTQTPSHQVTQMGQEVILRCVPISNHLYFYWYRQILGQKVEFLVSFYNNEISEKSEIFDDQFSVERPDGSNFTLKIRSTKLEDSAMYFCASSEPNGLAGGANTGELFFGEGSRLTVL.

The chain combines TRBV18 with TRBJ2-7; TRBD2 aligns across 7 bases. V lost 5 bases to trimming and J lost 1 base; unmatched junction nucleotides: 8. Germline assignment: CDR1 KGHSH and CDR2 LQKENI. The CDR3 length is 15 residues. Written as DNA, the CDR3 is TGTGCCAGCTCAGAAAACGGGGGGAATTCCTACGAGCAGTACTTC. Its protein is CASSENGGNSYEQYF.